Listed below are T cell receptor beta chains from one sample, sequenced in a study of blood T cell repertoires in COVID-19. Sequenced by immunoSEQ multiplex PCR; TCRdb stores in-frame clones only, minus some. The sample yields some 16,000 clones, roughly 86% seen once. The sequencing input was peripheral blood. These receptors all come from a human donor in a cohort sampled during active COVID-19. Both conserved end residues are part of each CDR3.

V gene,CDR3 protein
TRBV7-2,CASSLATAFGYTF
TRBV5-1,CASSLSRDRSTDTQYF
TRBV19,CASSIVSGNTIYF
TRBV5-6,CASSLVWGPTGELFF
TRBV7-8,CASSRLPSGVRQETQYF
TRBV28,CASSLRDINTEAFF
TRBV7-9,CASSRDTMYETQYF
TRBV7-8,CASSLDHRESNQPQHF
TRBV4-1,CASSQDLSVNYGYTF
TRBV11-2,CASSPYRGSSYNEQFF
TRBV7-7,CASSFIAGDTDTQYF
TRBV6-5,CASSYLGQGGEKLFF
TRBV5-1,CASSLSSREYNEQFF
TRBV12-5,CASGFQGLAGGLTGELFF
TRBV7-2,CASSWKQGSDTQYF
TRBV6-2/TRBV6-3,CASSDGQGRRGYTF
TRBV27,CASSLAGVLNEQFF
TRBV11-2,CASSLERGPNTEAFF
TRBV5-1,CASSLRPKQGGINEKLFF
TRBV4-3,CASSRESSYNSPLHF
TRBV4-3,CASSQETHRGQQGKLFF
TRBV28,CASRRQKNTEAFF
TRBV4-3,CASSQDGSRASGNTDTQYF
TRBV7-8,CASSLETSGTGELFF
TRBV7-8,CASSSRGQGTNSPLHF
TRBV9,CASSADGGLAGGLFTDTQYF
TRBV24-1,CATSGPTSGGRTTDTQYF
TRBV6-2/TRBV6-3,CASSYAAGGSYNEQFF
TRBV12-5,CASGLSGTDYGYTF